This T cell receptor beta chain was identified during a study of metastatic and nonmetastatic thyroid tumors. The overall study: Comparative analysis of repertoires was undertaken across blood and tumor or nodule tissue obtained from malignant and benign thyroid patients.

Per the authors' pipeline: The authors used CDR3 differences across clinicopathological groups to build a distant-metastasis classifier for papillary thyroid cancer. TCRdb reanalyzed the PCR reads via MiXCR. These V and J calls derive from TCRdb rather than the authors' analysis. The top ten hold approximately 11% of the sample, which has tens of thousands of clones, roughly 28% seen once. This clone has at least ten counts. Its antigen is not known. The CDR3 is 14 amino acids. Germline CDR1 and CDR2: SGHRS and YFSETQ. V shed 4 bases and J shed 6 bases, with 17 bases lying between them. Every patient was untreated before thyroid surgery. Notes on the study in general: In both blood and tumor samples, TCR beta diversity was reported significantly higher for malignant than benign nodules.

The sequencing sample was made of blood. The sequence derives from a male donor with papillary thyroid cancer or a benign thyroid nodule (not recorded which). Some clones in this sample may be carry-over from other donors' samples. The chain uses TRBV5-1 and TRBJ2-7, with D tentatively TRBD1 or TRBD2 (5 bases each). CDR3 sequence reads: CASSGSGSLVEQYF. CDR3 DNA: TGCGCCAGCAGCGGATCAGGGAGCCTTGTCGAGCAGTACTTC. Drawing the rest from reference TRBV5-1 and TRBJ2-7, the complete variable domain is KAGVTQTPRYLIKTRGQQVTLSCSPISGHRSVSWYQQTPGQGLQFLFEYFSETQRNKGNFPGRFSGRQFSNSRSEMNVSTLELGDSALYLCASSGSGSLVEQYFGPGTRLTVT.